This record concerns one TCR beta chain sequence. The antigen remains undetermined. The data derive from a study of monozygotic twins with inflammatory bowel disease. Study-level points and caveats: It was in IBD patients that TCRbeta diversity (inverse Simpson) was lower than in healthy co-twins.

Reprocessing the 5' RACE reads, TCRdb reports a single entry for every CDR3 protein and omits DNA. In all, the sample yields under 150,000 distinct CDR3 sequences. The source is a human donor with ulcerative colitis or Crohn's disease, or a healthy co-twin of an affected twin (not recorded which). Sequencing was carried out using blood.

The CDR3 sequence is CASIQGLNEQFF. J is TRBJ2-1 and V is TRBV5-8; the D call of TRBD1 rests on TCRdb alone, since no DNA is present to check it. Germline CDR1 and CDR2: SGHTS and YDEGEE. This CDR3 is built from 12 residues. The full variable domain, in which reference TRBV5-8 and TRBJ2-1 provide the parts outside the CDR3, is EAGVTQSPTHLIKTRGQQATLRCSPISGHTSVYWYQQALGLGLQFLLWYDEGEERNRGNFPPRFSGRQFPNYSSELNVNALELEDSALYLCASIQGLNEQFFGPGTRLTVL.